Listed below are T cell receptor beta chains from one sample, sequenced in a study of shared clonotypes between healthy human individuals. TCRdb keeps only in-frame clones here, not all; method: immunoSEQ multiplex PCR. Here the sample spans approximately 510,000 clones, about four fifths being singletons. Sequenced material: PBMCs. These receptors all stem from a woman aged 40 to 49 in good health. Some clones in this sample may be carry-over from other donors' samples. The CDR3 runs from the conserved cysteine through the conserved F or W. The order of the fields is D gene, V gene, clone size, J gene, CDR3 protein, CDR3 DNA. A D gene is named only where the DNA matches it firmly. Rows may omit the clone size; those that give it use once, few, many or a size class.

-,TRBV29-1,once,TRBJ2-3,CSGLASTDTQYF,TGCAGCGGATTAGCGAGCACAGATACGCAGTATTTT
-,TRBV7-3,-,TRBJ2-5,CASSSTVQETQYF,TGTGCCAGCAGCTCGACAGTTCAAGAGACCCAGTACTTC
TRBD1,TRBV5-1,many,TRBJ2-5,CASSQQGLETQYF,TGCGCCAGCAGCCAACAGGGGTTAGAGACCCAGTACTTC
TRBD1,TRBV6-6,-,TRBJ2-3,CASSYRQGAGTDTQYF,TGTGCCAGCAGTTACCGACAGGGAGCGGGCACAGATACGCAGTATTTT
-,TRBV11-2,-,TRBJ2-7,CASSLGVLVYEQYF,TGTGCCAGCAGCTTAGGGGTTTTGGTGTACGAGCAGTACTTC
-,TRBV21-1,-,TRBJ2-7,CASSKRSPGPYEQYF,TGTGCCAGCAGCAAGAGATCTCCAGGACCCTACGAGCAGTACTTC
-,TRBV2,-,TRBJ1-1,CASSVGHMNTEAFF,TGTGCCAGCAGTGTGGGCCACATGAACACTGAAGCTTTCTTT
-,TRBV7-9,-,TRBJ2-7,CASSWRRGTYEQYF,TGTGCCAGCAGCTGGAGAAGGGGAACCTACGAGCAGTACTTC
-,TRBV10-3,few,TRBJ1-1,CAISDRGGGIGEAFF,TGTGCCATCAGTGACCGAGGGGGGGGTATTGGTGAAGCTTTCTTT
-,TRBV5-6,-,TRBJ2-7,CASSLGPLDSYEQYF,TGTGCCAGCAGCTTGGGGCCCTTGGACTCCTACGAGCAGTACTTC
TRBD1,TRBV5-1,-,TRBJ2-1,CASSLTFGTVRYNEQFF,TGCGCCAGCAGCCTAACCTTTGGGACAGTTAGGTACAATGAGCAGTTCTTC
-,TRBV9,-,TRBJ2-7,CASSVEGYEQYF,TGTGCCAGCAGCGTAGAGGGCTACGAGCAGTACTTC
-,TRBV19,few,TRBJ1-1,CASSVQVRTEAFF,TGTGCCAGTAGTGTACAGGTTCGCACTGAAGCTTTCTTT
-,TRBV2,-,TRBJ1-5,CASRGEAMSNQPQHF,TGTGCCAGCAGGGGGGAAGCGATGAGCAATCAGCCCCAGCATTTT
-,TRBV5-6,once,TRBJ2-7,CASSSTPGRTVAYEQYF,TGTGCCAGCAGCTCAACCCCCGGGAGAACAGTAGCCTACGAGCAGTACTTC
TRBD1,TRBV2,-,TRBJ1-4,CASSDGDRGPNEKLFF,TGTGCCAGCAGTGACGGGGACAGGGGACCTAATGAAAAACTGTTTTTT
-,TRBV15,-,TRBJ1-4,CATSRAVNEKLFF,TGTGCCACCAGCAGAGCTGTTAATGAAAAACTGTTTTTT
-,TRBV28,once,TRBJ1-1,CASSPSGAGLGEAFF,TGTGCCAGCAGTCCATCCGGTGCAGGGCTCGGTGAAGCTTTCTTT
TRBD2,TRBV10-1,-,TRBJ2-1,CASSEYGSGREVEQFF,TGCGCCAGCAGTGAGTACGGTAGCGGGAGGGAAGTTGAGCAGTTCTTC
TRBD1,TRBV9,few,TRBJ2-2,CASSVSQDRGNTGELFF,TGTGCCAGCAGCGTTTCCCAGGACAGGGGGAACACCGGGGAGCTGTTTTTT